This T cell receptor beta chain appears in the sequencing data of a study of T-cell memory formation after mild COVID-19. Across the study: The TCR clusters were mostly specific to one donor.

Overall study results and limits: Memory cells collected pre-infection included some clones that later responded, suggesting cross-reactive memory joined. Among contracting clones, CD4+ were mainly CM/EM and CD8+ enriched in EMRA.

This clonotype was detected only a few times. What it recognizes is unknown. Each CDR3 protein is one row after TCRdb ran MiXCR on the 5' RACE reads. The data hold roughly 610,000 distinct CDR3 sequences, with approximately 15% observed a single time. With V trimmed by 2 bases and J by 4 bases, 6 bases remained unmatched. This CDR3 contains 15 residues. The J gene is TRBJ2-5, the V gene TRBV12-3 or TRBV12-4; 8 nucleotides agree with TRBD2. The clonotype was recovered from an adult woman who had mild COVID-19 (a few samples of this study predate the infection). Cell type and time point are not known. What was sequenced was PBMCs or a T cell subset sorted from them (not recorded which). CDR3 loop: CASSLRTSKRETQYF. Written as DNA, the CDR3 is TGTGCCAGCAGTTTAAGGACTAGCAAACGAGAGACCCAGTACTTC.